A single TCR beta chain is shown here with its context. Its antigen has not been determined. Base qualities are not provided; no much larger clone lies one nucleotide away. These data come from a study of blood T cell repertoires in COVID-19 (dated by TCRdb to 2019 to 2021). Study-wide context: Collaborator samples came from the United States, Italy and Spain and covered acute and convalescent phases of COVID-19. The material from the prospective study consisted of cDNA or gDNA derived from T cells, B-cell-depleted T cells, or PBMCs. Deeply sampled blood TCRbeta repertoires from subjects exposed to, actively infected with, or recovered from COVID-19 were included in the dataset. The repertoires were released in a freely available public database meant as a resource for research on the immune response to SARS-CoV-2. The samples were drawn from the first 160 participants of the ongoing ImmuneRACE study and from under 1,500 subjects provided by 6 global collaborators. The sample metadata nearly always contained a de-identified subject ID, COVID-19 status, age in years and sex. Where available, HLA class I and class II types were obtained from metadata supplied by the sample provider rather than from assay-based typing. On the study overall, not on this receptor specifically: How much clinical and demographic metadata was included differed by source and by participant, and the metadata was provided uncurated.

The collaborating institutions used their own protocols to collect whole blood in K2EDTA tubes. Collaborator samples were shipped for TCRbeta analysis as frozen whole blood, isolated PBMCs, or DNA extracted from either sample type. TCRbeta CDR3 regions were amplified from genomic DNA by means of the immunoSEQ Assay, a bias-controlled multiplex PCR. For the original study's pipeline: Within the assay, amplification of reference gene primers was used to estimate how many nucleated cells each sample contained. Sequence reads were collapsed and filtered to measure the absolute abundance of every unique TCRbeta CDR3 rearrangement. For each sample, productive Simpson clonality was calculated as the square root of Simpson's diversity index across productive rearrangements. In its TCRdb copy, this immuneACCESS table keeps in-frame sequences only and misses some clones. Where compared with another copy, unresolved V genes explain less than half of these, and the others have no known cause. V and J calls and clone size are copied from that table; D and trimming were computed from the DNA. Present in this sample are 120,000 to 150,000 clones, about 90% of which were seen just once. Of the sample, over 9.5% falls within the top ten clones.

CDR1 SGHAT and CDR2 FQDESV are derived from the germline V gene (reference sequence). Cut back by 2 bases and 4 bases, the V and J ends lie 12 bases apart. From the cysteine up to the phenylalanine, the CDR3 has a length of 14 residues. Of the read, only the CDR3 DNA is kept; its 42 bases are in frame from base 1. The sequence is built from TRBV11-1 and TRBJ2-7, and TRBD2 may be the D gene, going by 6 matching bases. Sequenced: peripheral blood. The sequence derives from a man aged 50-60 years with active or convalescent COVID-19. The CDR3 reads CASSLTSGSYEQYF. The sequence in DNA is TGTGCCAGCAGCTTAACCTCCGGGAGTTACGAGCAGTACTTC.